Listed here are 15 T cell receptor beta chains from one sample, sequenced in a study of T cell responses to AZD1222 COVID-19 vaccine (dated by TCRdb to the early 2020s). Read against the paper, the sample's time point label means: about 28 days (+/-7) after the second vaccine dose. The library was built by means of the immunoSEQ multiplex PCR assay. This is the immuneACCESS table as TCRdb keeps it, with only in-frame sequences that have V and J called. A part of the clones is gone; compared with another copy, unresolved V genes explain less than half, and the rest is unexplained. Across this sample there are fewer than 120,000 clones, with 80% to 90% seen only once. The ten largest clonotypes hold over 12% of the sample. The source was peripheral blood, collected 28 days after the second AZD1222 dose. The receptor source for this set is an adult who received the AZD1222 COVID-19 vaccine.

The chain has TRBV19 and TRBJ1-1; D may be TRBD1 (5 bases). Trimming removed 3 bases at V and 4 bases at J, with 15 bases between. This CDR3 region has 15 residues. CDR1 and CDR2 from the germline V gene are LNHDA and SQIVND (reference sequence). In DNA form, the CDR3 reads TGTGCCAGTAGTATCGGACCCAGGGTGAGCACTGAAGCTTTCTTT. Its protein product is CASSIGPRVSTEAFF.

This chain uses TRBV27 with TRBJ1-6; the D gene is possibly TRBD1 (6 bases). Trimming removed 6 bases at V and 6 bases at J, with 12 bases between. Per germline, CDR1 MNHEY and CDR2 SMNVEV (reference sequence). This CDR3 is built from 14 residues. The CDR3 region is CASRSGTSNSPLHF. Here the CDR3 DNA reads TGTGCCAGCAGATCCGGGACAAGTAATTCACCCCTCCACTTT.

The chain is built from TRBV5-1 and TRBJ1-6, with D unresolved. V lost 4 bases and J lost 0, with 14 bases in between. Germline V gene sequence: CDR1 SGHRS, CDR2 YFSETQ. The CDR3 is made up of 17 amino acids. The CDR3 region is CASSPGPLSSYNSPLHF. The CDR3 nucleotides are TGCGCCAGCAGCCCCGGACCCTTGAGCTCCTATAATTCACCCCTCCACTTT.

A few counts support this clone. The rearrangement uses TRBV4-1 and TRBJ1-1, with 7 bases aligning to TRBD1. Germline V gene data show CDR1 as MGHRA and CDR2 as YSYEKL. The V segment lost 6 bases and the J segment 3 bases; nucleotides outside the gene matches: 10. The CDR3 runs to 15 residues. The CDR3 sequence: CASRPRQGTDTEAFF. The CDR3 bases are TGCGCCAGCAGGCCAAGACAGGGTACGGACACTGAAGCTTTCTTT.

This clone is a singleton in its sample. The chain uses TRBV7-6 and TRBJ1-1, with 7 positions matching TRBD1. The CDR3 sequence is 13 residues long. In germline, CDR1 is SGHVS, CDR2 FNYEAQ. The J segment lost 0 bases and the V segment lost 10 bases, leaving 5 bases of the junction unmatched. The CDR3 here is CATGDRVNTEAFF. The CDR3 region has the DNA TGTGCCACAGGAGACAGGGTGAACACTGAAGCTTTCTTT.

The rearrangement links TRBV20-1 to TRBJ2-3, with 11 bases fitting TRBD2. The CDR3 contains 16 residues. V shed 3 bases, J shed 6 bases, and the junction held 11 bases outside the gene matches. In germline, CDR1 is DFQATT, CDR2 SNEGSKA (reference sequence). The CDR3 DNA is TGCAGTGCTAGTGCCCTAGCGGGAGGCCGGGCGGATACGCAGTATTTT. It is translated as CSASALAGGRADTQYF.

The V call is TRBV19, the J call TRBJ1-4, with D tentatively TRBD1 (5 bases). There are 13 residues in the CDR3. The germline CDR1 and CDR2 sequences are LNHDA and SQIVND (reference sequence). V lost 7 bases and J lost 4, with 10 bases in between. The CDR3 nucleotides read TGTGCCAGTATGGGGCAGAATAATGAAAAACTGTTTTTT. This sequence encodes CASMGQNNEKLFF. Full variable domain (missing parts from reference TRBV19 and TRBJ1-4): DGGITQSPKYLFRKEGQNVTLSCEQNLNHDAMYWYRQDPGQGLRLIYYSQIVNDFQKGDIAEGYSVSREKKESFPLTVTSAQKNPTAFYLCASMGQNNEKLFFGSGTQLSVL.

CDR3 loop: CASSFHGDGYTF. As DNA, the CDR3 is TGTGCCAGCAGCTTTCACGGTGATGGCTACACCTTC. The chain carries TRBV5-4 and TRBJ1-2; D not resolved. With 2 bases removed from V and 6 bases from J, the gap between germline ends came to 8 bases. This CDR3 has 12 amino acids. Germline lookup yields CDR1 SGHNT and CDR2 YYREEE (reference sequence).

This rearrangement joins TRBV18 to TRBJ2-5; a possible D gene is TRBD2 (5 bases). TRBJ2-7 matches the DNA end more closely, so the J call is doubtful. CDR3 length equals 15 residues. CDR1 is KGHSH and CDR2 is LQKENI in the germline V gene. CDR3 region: CASSPGVGVDYEQYF. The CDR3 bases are TGTGCCAGCTCACCTGGGGTCGGGGTCGACTACGAGCAGTACTTC.

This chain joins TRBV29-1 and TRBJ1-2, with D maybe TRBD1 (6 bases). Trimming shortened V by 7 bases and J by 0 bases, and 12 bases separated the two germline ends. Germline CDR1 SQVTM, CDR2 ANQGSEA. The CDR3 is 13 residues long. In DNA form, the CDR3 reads TGCAGCGGAGGAGGGGGAGCTAACTATGGCTACACCTTC. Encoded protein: CSGGGGANYGYTF.

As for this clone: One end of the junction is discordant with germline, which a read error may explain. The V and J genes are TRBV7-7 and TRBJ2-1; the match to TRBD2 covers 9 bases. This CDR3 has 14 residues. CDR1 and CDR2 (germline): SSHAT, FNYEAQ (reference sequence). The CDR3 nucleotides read TGTGCTAGCAGCCAGGTCCAGCGGGGGGCGGAGCAGTTCTTC. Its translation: CASSQVQRGAEQFF.

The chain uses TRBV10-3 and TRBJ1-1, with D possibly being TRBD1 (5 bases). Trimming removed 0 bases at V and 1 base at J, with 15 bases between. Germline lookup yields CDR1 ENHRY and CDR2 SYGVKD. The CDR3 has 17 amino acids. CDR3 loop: CAISESEGRGQNTEAFF. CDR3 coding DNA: TGTGCCATCAGTGAGTCCGAGGGGCGAGGGCAGAACACTGAAGCTTTCTTT.

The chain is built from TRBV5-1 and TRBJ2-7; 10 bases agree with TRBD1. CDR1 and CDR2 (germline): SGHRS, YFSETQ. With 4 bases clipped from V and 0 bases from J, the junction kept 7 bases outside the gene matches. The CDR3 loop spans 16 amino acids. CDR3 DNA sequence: TGCGCCAGCAGCCGCTCAGGGACAGGGGTCTCCTACGAGCAGTACTTC. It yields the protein CASSRSGTGVSYEQYF.

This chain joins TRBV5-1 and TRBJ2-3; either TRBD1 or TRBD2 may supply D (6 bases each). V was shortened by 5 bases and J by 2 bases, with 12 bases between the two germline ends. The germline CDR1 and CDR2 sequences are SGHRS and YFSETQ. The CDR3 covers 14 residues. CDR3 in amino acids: CASSPRGPTDTQYF. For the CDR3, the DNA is TGCGCCAGCAGTCCACGGGGGCCCACAGATACGCAGTATTTT. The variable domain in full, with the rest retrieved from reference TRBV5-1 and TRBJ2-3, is KAGVTQTPRYLIKTRGQQVTLSCSPISGHRSVSWYQQTPGQGLQFLFEYFSETQRNKGNFPGRFSGRQFSNSRSEMNVSTLELGDSALYLCASSPRGPTDTQYFGPGTRLTVL.

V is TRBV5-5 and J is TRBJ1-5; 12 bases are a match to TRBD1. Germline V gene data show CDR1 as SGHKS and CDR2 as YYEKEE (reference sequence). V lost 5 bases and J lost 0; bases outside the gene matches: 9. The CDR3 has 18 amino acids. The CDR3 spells CASSSGTGGFGSNQPQHF. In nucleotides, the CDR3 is TGTGCCAGCAGTTCCGGGACAGGGGGCTTCGGTAGCAATCAGCCCCAGCATTTT.